This TCR beta chain was captured by sequencing in a study of cytomegalovirus exposure and HLA in healthy donors. Findings and limits, study-wide: About 87% or about 30% of the time was how often most TCR beta V segments were productive, according to an earlier analysis. Being indistinguishable, some V segments were excluded, TRBV6-2 and TRBV6-3 among them.

Germline CDR1 reads SGHTA; CDR2 reads FQGTGA. V was clipped by 1 base and J by 2 bases, with 19 bases between them. This CDR3 is 18 amino acids long. Vbeta (60) and Jbeta (13) primers were used in the PCR. Assay: immunoSEQ multiplex PCR; the TCRdb copy retains only in-frame clones and omits some. The sample consists of approximately 160,000 clones, about 80% of them appearing once. Details on this clone: Antigen specificity is unknown.

This rearrangement joins TRBV7-3 to TRBJ2-3; D perhaps matches TRBD2 (6 bases). The clonotype originates from a man aged 25-45 years in good health and CMV-seropositive. The specimen was PBMCs. The CDR3 bases are TGTGCCAGCAGCTTAAAACCCCATAGCGGCTACTCCACAGATACGCAGTATTTT. The encoded protein is CASSLKPHSGYSTDTQYF. Combining the CDR3 with reference TRBV7-3 and TRBJ2-3 gives the whole variable domain GAGVSQTPSNKVTEKGKYVELRCDPISGHTALYWYRQSLGQGPEFLIYFQGTGAADDSGLPNDRFFAVRPEGSVSTLKIQRTERGDSAVYLCASSLKPHSGYSTDTQYFGPGTRLTVL.